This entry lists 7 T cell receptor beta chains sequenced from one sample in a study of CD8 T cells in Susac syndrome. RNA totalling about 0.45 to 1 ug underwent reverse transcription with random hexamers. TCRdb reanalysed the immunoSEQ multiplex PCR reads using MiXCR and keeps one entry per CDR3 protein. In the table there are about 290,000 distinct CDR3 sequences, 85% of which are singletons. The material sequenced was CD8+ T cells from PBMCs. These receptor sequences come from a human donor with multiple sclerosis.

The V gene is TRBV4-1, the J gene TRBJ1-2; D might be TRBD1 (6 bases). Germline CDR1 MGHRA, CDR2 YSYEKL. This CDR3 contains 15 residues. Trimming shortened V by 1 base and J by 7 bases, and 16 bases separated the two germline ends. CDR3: CASSQVMTGDRGYTF. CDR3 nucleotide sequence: TGCGCCAGCAGCCAAGTAATGACAGGAGATCGTGGCTACACCTTC.

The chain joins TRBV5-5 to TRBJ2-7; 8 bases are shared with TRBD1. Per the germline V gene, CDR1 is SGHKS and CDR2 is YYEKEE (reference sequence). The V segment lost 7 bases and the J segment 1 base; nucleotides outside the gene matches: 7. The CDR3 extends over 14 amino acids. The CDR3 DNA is TGTGCCAGCTCCCGGGACAGGAGTTCCTACGAGCAGTACTTC. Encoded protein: CASSRDRSSYEQYF.

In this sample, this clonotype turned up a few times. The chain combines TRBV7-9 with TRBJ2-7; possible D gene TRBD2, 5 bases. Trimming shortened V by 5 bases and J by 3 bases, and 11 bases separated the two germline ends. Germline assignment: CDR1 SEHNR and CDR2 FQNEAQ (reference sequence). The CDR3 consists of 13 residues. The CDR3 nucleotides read TGTGCCAGCAGCACCGGGGAAAACTACGAGCAGTACTTC. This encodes CASSTGENYEQYF.

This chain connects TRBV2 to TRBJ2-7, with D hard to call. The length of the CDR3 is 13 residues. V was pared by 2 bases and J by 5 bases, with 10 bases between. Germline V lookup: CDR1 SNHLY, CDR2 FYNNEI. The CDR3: CASSEPPRDEQYF. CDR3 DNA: TGTGCCAGCAGTGAACCCCCTCGGGACGAGCAGTACTTC. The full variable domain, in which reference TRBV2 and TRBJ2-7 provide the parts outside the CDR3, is EPEVTQTPSHQVTQMGQEVILRCVPISNHLYFYWYRQILGQKVEFLVSFYNNEISEKSEIFDDQFSVERPDGSNFTLKIRSTKLEDSAMYFCASSEPPRDEQYFGPGTRLTVT.

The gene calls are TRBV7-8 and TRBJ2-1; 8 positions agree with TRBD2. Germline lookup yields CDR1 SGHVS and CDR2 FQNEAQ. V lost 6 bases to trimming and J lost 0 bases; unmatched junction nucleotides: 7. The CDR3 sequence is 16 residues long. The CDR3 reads CASRLAGLGSYNEQFF. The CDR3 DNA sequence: TGTGCCAGCAGACTCGCGGGACTAGGCTCCTACAATGAGCAGTTCTTC.

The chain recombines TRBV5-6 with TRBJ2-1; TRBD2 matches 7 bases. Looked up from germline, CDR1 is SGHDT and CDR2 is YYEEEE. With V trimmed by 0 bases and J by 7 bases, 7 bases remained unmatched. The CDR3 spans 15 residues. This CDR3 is CASSLAAGEGNEQFF. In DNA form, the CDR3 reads TGTGCCAGCAGCTTGGCGGCGGGAGAAGGTAATGAGCAGTTCTTC.

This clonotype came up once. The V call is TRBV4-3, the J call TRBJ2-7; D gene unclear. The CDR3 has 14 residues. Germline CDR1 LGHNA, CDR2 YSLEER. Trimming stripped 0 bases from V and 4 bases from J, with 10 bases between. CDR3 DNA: TGCGCCAGCAGCCAAGATACGGGCGGTTACGAGCAGTACTTC. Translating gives CASSQDTGGYEQYF.